Below are 5 T cell receptor beta chains sequenced from a single sample in a study of shared clonotypes between healthy human individuals. Assay: immunoSEQ multiplex PCR; the TCRdb copy retains only in-frame clones and omits some. Of some 2 million clones in the sample, over 85% were seen once. Material for sequencing was naive CD4+ T cells sorted from blood. The subset here: CD45RA+ positively selected. The receptor source for this set is a man younger than 30 in good health.

This chain joins TRBV5-1 and TRBJ2-1; TRBD2 matches at 9 bases. Looked up from germline, CDR1 is SGHRS and CDR2 is YFSETQ. J gave up 8 bases and V 0 bases, and 6 bases lay outside the gene matches. This CDR3 region has 15 residues. The CDR3 DNA reads TGCGCCAGCAGCTTGGAGTTAGCGGGGGTCGATGAGCAGTTCTTC. Its protein is CASSLELAGVDEQFF.

This clone has more than one count but fewer than ten. The chain couples TRBV30 to TRBJ1-1, with D hard to call. V lost 2 bases to trimming and J lost 2 bases, with 3 bases between them. The CDR3 totals 11 residues. Germline values: CDR1 GTSNPN, CDR2 SVGIG (reference sequence). The CDR3 nucleotides are TGTGCCTGGAGTTTTAACACTGAAGCTTTCTTT. The encoded protein is CAWSFNTEAFF.

The gene calls are TRBV18 and TRBJ1-1, with TRBD1 as a possible D gene (5 bases). The CDR3 sequence is 16 residues long. The germline V gene has CDR1 KGHSH and CDR2 LQKENI. Trimming removed 2 bases from V and 1 base from J, with 14 bases in between. CDR3 sequence reads: CASSPVGGGTNTEAFF. CDR3 nucleotides: TGTGCCAGCTCACCAGTCGGAGGAGGGACGAACACTGAAGCTTTCTTT.

The chain uses TRBV5-6 and TRBJ1-6; D gene uncertain. CDR1 and CDR2 from the germline V gene are SGHDT and YYEEEE. The CDR3 length is 12 residues. Trimming stripped 2 bases from V and 10 bases from J, with 7 bases between. The CDR3 DNA is TGTGCCAGCAGCTTTTCGGGGTCACCCCTCCACTTT. This sequence encodes CASSFSGSPLHF.

The chain carries TRBV7-3 and TRBJ2-1; 10 bases map to TRBD1. The CDR3 covers 13 residues. Trimming at V came to 3 bases and at J to 9 bases, leaving 2 bases not matched to a gene. Germline V gene sequence: CDR1 SGHTA, CDR2 FQGTGA. The CDR3 nucleotides are TGTGCCAGCAGCTTCGGACAGGGGGGTGAGCAGTTCTTC. Translation gives CASSFGQGGEQFF. The full variable domain, in which reference TRBV7-3 and TRBJ2-1 provide the parts outside the CDR3, is GAGVSQTPSNKVTEKGKYVELRCDPISGHTALYWYRQSLGQGPEFLIYFQGTGAADDSGLPNDRFFAVRPEGSVSTLKIQRTERGDSAVYLCASSFGQGGEQFFGPGTRLTVL.